Listed below are T cell receptor beta chains from one sample, sequenced in a study of cytomegalovirus exposure and HLA in healthy donors. The table came from immunoSEQ multiplex PCR; TCRdb's copy has only in-frame clones and leaves some out. The data contain about 170,000 clones, 70% to 80% of them seen just once; the ten biggest clones take up 2% to 2.5%. Material for sequencing was PBMCs. These receptors were obtained from a woman aged 45-65 years in good health and CMV-seronegative. The CDR3 runs from the conserved cysteine through the conserved F or W. The D gene is left open where the match is weak. Rows may omit the clone size; those that give it use once, few, many or a size class.

J gene,V gene,clone size,D gene,CDR3 DNA,CDR3 protein
TRBJ2-1,TRBV11-2,.,.,TGTGCCAGCAGGGCCCTTCAGGGGAGCACGAATGAGCAGTTCTTC,CASRALQGSTNEQFF
TRBJ1-3,TRBV10-3,.,TRBD1,TGTGCCATCAGTGGGACAGGGGGCCTCTCTGGAAACACCATATATTTT,CAISGTGGLSGNTIYF
TRBJ2-3,TRBV25-1,.,.,TGTGCCAGCAGTGGGTCGGGGGTAGCGCAGTATTTT,CASSGSGVAQYF
TRBJ2-7,TRBV4-1,.,TRBD2,TGCGCCAGCAGCCAAGATCACAGCCCTAGCGGGGGGTACCCCTACGAGCAGTACTTC,CASSQDHSPSGGYPYEQYF
TRBJ1-3,TRBV9,.,.,TGTGCCAGCAGCGTAGGGGCCGTGTGGTCTTCCGGAAACACCATATATTTT,CASSVGAVWSSGNTIYF
TRBJ2-5,TRBV29-1,.,TRBD2,TGCAGCGTTGATCGCGGGAGTGGAGAGACCCAGTACTTC,CSVDRGSGETQYF
TRBJ1-1,TRBV6-5,.,.,TGTGCCAGCAGTTCCGGGAGGAACACTGAAGCTTTCTTT,CASSSGRNTEAFF
TRBJ1-5,TRBV19,.,.,TGTGCCAGTAGCGAGACAAGTAGTCAGCCCCAGCATTTT,CASSETSSQPQHF
TRBJ1-3,TRBV11-2,once,.,TGTGCCAGCAGCTTCAGGGTAACTGGAAACACCATATATTTT,CASSFRVTGNTIYF
TRBJ2-2,TRBV5-1,.,TRBD1,TGCGCCAGCAGCACCCGACAGGGTGGTCACGGGGAGCTGTTTTTT,CASSTRQGGHGELFF
TRBJ2-7,TRBV5-1,.,.,TGCGCCAGCAGCGTTGAGGGATCCTACGAGCAGTACTTC,CASSVEGSYEQYF
TRBJ1-1,TRBV5-1,.,.,TGCGCCAGCAGCTTGGATGGCAGGATGAACACTGAAGCTTTCTTT,CASSLDGRMNTEAFF
TRBJ2-7,TRBV11-2,.,TRBD2,TGTGCCAGCAGCTACACTAGCGGGGGGGCGAAAGAGCAGTACTTC,CASSYTSGGAKEQYF
TRBJ1-5,TRBV30,once,TRBD1,TGTGCCTGGAGTACCGGGCAGGGGGTTCCAGGCAATCAGCCCCAGCATTTT,CAWSTGQGVPGNQPQHF
TRBJ2-1,TRBV11-3,.,TRBD2,TGTGCCAGCAGCTTAGAGGGCGGGAGAAGCTACAATGAGCAGTTCTTC,CASSLEGGRSYNEQFF
TRBJ2-5,TRBV18,.,.,TGTGCCAGCTCACCAAATAAAGGGAGTTCTGAGACCCAGTACTTC,CASSPNKGSSETQYF
TRBJ2-7,TRBV7-8,.,TRBD2,TGTGCCAGCAGCCCTGGACTAGCGGGCCATAATTCCTACGAGCAGTACTTC,CASSPGLAGHNSYEQYF
TRBJ2-5,TRBV19,.,TRBD1,TGTGCCAGTAGTTCAAACAGGGGGAGAGGAGAGACCCAGTACTTC,CASSSNRGRGETQYF
TRBJ1-3,TRBV19,.,.,TGTGCCAGTAGTGCCGGGACATCGATTGACTTCTCTGGAAACACCATATATTTT,CASSAGTSIDFSGNTIYF
TRBJ2-7,TRBV2,.,TRBD1,TGTGCCAGCAGTAAAGACAGGGGGTACGAGCAGTACTTC,CASSKDRGYEQYF
TRBJ2-7,TRBV6-6,.,.,TGTGCCAGCAGTCGTATGCCCTCCTACGAGCAGTACTTC,CASSRMPSYEQYF
TRBJ2-7,TRBV6-6,few,TRBD1,TGTGCCAGCAGAAAGGAGCGGGACAGGGCTTACGAGCAGTACTTC,CASRKERDRAYEQYF
TRBJ1-2,TRBV11-2,.,.,TGTGCCAGCAGCTTAGAAAACATCTACTATGGCTACACCTTC,CASSLENIYYGYTF
TRBJ1-1,TRBV6-6,.,.,TGTGCCAGCAGCCCCAGGGGGAACACTGAAGCTTTCTTT,CASSPRGNTEAFF
TRBJ1-4,TRBV4-1,.,TRBD1,TGCGCCAGCAGCGGACGGACAGGGGGCGATAGGGATGAAAAACTGTTTTTT,CASSGRTGGDRDEKLFF
TRBJ2-2,TRBV28,.,.,TGTGCCAGCAGTCCGGGGTCCAACACCGGGGAGCTGTTTTTT,CASSPGSNTGELFF
TRBJ2-7,TRBV7-8,.,TRBD2,TGTGCCAGCAGCTTCCTAGCGGGGGCTTACGAGCAGTACTTC,CASSFLAGAYEQYF
TRBJ2-1,TRBV11-2,.,TRBD2,TGTGCCAGCAGCCCCTACGGGGAGGGCTCCTACAATGAGCAGTTCTTC,CASSPYGEGSYNEQFF
TRBJ1-5,TRBV7-2,few,.,TGTGCCAGCAGCCCCAGGGGTAGCGATCAGCCCCAGCATTTT,CASSPRGSDQPQHF
TRBJ1-5,TRBV5-5,.,.,TGTGCCAGCAGCTCCATGGCAGGGGATAGCAATCAGCCCCAGCATTTT,CASSSMAGDSNQPQHF
TRBJ1-5,TRBV18,once,.,TGTGCCAGCTCACCCCAACAGGGCCAGCCCCAGCATTTT,CASSPQQGQPQHF
TRBJ1-3,TRBV7-6,few,.,TGTGCCAGCAGCCCTACGAGGGGGAATGGAAACACCATATATTTT,CASSPTRGNGNTIYF
TRBJ2-1,TRBV5-6,few,TRBD2,TGTGCCAGCAGCTTGAAAGAGGGACTAGATTTCGGTGAGCAGTTCTTC,CASSLKEGLDFGEQFF